Given below is one TCR beta chain in context. These data belong to a study of blood T cell repertoires in COVID-19. About the research overall: Acute-phase and convalescent COVID-19 samples originated in the United States, Italy and Spain. From T cells, B-cell-depleted T cells, or PBMCs came the material, which was cDNA or gDNA.

In the authors' workflow: Amplification with reference gene primers provided the estimates of nucleated cell counts. This table comes from immunoSEQ multiplex PCR, and its TCRdb copy is limited to in-frame clones, with some not included. That table is the source of V, J and clone size, and D and trimming were worked out from the DNA. This table holds about 130,000 clones, about 92% found once. Unmatched junction bases numbered 8, after V lost 6 bases and J lost 10 bases. CDR1 ENHRY and CDR2 SYGVKD come from the germline V gene. The CDR3 loop spans 15 amino acids. Followed longitudinally, the Seattle patients had been enrolled during active infection.

The TCR sequence derives from a man in his fifties or sixties with COVID-19, enrolled during active disease. The sequenced sample was peripheral blood. V and J are TRBV10-3 and TRBJ2-1; 14 bases line up with TRBD2. The CDR3 loop is CAIRDPGLAGEEQFF. The CDR3, as DNA: TGTGCCATCAGGGATCCGGGACTAGCGGGAGAGGAGCAGTTCTTC.